This TCR beta chain was sequenced for a study of T cell repertoires in cytomegalovirus infection (dated by TCRdb to about 2019). Concerning the study at large: The peptide stimulations were aimed at well-studied HLA-B-restricted epitopes as well as recently identified HLA-C-restricted CMV epitopes, whose presentation resists viral immunomodulation. The HLA type of each donor mattered for the analysis, because public TCR beta signatures pointed to carriage of CMV infection along with the matching HLA type.

Instrument on record: Illumina HiSeq 1500. TCRdb handled the public reads itself, with Q25 trimming in fastp and clone calling in MiXCR, and kept productive beta chains. Rows with one shared CDR3 protein collapse into an entry with the most common genes and DNA. Counted in this sample were about 360,000 distinct CDR3 sequences; approximately 35% of them appeared once. The ten largest clonotypes hold roughly 13% of the sample. Findings and caveats that apply to the study as a whole: The ex vivo response was dominated by HLA-C-restricted CMV-specific TCR beta clonotypes, and the single most frequent clonotype in two of eight donors was supplied by these HLA-C-restricted clonotypes. In both this cohort and an independent cohort of 300 to 450 donors, the cumulative frequency of public TCR beta family members distinguished carriers of CMV infection plus the relevant HLA type.

As to this clonotype: No antigen is known for it. Base quality data are lacking; no much larger clone is found one base away.

Read against the paper, the sample's treatment or condition label means: in vitro stimulation with specific CMV peptide epitopes to enrich CMV-specific T cells. The CDR3 sequence holds 15 residues, the cysteine and phenylalanine included. Only the CDR3 region is kept as DNA, spanning 45 bases read in frame from base 1. The junction shows trimming of 6 bases on V and 0 bases on J, plus 13 bases between the germline ends. This specimen was cultured PBMCs, taken from culture after CMV antigen stimulation. The receptor comes from a human donor in good health (CMV status not recorded). Some clones in this sample may be carry-over from other donors' samples. The receptor chain draws on TRBV12-3 or TRBV12-4 and TRBJ2-3, with the D segment identity uncertain. The DNA reads as follows: TGTGCCAGCAGACAAGGGCAGTTTAGCACAGATACGCAGTATTTT. This is translated as CASRQGQFSTDTQYF.